The T cell receptor beta chain under discussion was sequenced for a study of intratumoral heterogeneity in liver cancer. Turning to the study itself: The median patient age was roughly 64 years, and most were male.

With respect to this clone: What it binds is not known.

Each tumour sample represents a distinct, spatially separated region of the hepatocellular carcinoma nodule. The CDR3 runs 14 residues. The ends lost 7 bases at V and 6 bases at J; junction bases unmatched: 6. CDR1 is SGHRS and CDR2 is YFSETQ in the germline V gene. Repertoires were generated with immunoSEQ multiplex PCR, while TCRdb's copy carries only in-frame clones and drops some. Of roughly 6,200 clones listed, about 71% are singletons. Regarding the study as a whole: The authors noted under-sampled tumor-infiltrating lymphocyte representation as a limitation.

The TCR comes from a woman aged 70 to 79 with hepatocellular carcinoma. The chain links TRBV5-1 to TRBJ2-2, with 10 bases fitting TRBD1. This specimen was tumor tissue, taken before any cancer treatment. The DNA of the CDR3 is TGCGCCAGCTCGGACAGGGGGACCCCCGGGGAGCTGTTTTTT. This encodes CASSDRGTPGELFF.